These 21 T cell receptor beta chains originate from one sample sequenced in a study of neurological immune-mediated disorders. TCRdb recomputed calls from the 5' RACE reads with MiXCR, one row per CDR3 protein. This sample carries fewer than 85,000 distinct CDR3 sequences, 3.9% of them seen once, and the ten largest clones take 1% to 1.5%. The sequenced material came from PBMCs. The receptors stem from a man younger than 45 with multiple sclerosis.

Many counts were recorded for this clonotype. J is TRBJ1-2 and V is TRBV20-1; 9 bases are shared with TRBD1. Trimming took 6 bases from V and 2 from J; bases not matched to a gene: 4. The CDR3 has 13 amino acids. Germline CDR1 and CDR2: DFQATT and SNEGSKA (reference sequence). CDR3 in DNA: TGCAGTGCCACGGGACAGGGAAACTATGGCTACACCTTC. Residues: CSATGQGNYGYTF.

This clonotype was recorded at least ten times. The rearrangement joins TRBV20-1 to TRBJ2-3; tentatively, D is TRBD1 (6 bases). The CDR3 loop spans 19 amino acids. V was clipped by 1 base and J by 0 bases, with 23 bases between them. CDR1 and CDR2 from the germline V gene are DFQATT and SNEGSKA (reference sequence). In DNA form, the CDR3 reads TGCAGTGCTAGAGTTGTCGGGGTCGGACAGCCGTCTAGCACAGATACGCAGTATTTT. Translation gives CSARVVGVGQPSSTDTQYF.

Many counts were recorded for this clonotype. The gene calls are TRBV20-1 and TRBJ1-2; 9 bases line up with TRBD1. Germline CDR1 reads DFQATT; CDR2 reads SNEGSKA (reference sequence). Losses at the gene ends were 4 bases for V and 6 bases for J; bases not matched to a gene: 6. The CDR3 is made up of 13 amino acids. In nucleotides, the CDR3 is TGCAGTGCTATACAGGGGGCCCCTCATGGCTACACCTTC. It codes for CSAIQGAPHGYTF.

This clonotype has at least ten counts. The chain uses TRBV5-1 and TRBJ2-7; perhaps TRBD1 as D (6 bases). Trimming left V 1 base short and J 3 bases short, with 14 bases between. The CDR3 length is 15 residues. Germline lookup yields CDR1 SGHRS and CDR2 YFSETQ. The CDR3 nucleotides read TGCGCCAGCAGCTTGTTCCCGGGACACAACTACGAGCAGTACTTC. Protein: CASSLFPGHNYEQYF.

This clonotype was counted ten times or more. This chain joins TRBV6-5 and TRBJ1-2; D may be TRBD1 (6 bases). This CDR3 is built from 11 residues. V lost 10 bases to trimming and J lost 6 bases, with 12 bases between them. The germline V gene encodes CDR1 MNHEY and CDR2 SVGAGI. The CDR3 here is CATRQVHGYTF. The CDR3 DNA reads TGTGCCACCAGACAGGTGCATGGCTACACCTTC.

In its sample, this clonotype was seen a few times. V usage is TRBV5-1 and J usage is TRBJ2-1; 9 nucleotides line up with TRBD2. V lost 4 bases and J lost 1; bases outside the gene matches: 9. The CDR3 is made up of 17 amino acids. Germline loops: CDR1 SGHRS, CDR2 YFSETQ. CDR3 DNA sequence: TGCGCCAGCAGCCGAGCCAGCGGGGGGCTATCCTACAATGAGCAGTTCTTC. This translates into CASSRASGGLSYNEQFF.

This clonotype was counted between two and nine times. The chain links TRBV5-1 to TRBJ2-1, with a possible D match to TRBD2 (7 bases). The germline V gene encodes CDR1 SGHRS and CDR2 YFSETQ. V was clipped by 2 bases and J by 4 bases, with 10 bases between them. This CDR3 has 14 amino acids. The chain's CDR3 is CASSFGGLYNEQFF. Written as DNA, the CDR3 is TGCGCCAGCAGCTTCGGGGGGCTTTACAATGAGCAGTTCTTC. Complete variable domain (other parts from reference TRBV5-1 and TRBJ2-1): KAGVTQTPRYLIKTRGQQVTLSCSPISGHRSVSWYQQTPGQGLQFLFEYFSETQRNKGNFPGRFSGRQFSNSRSEMNVSTLELGDSALYLCASSFGGLYNEQFFGPGTRLTVL.

Many counts were recorded for this clonotype. This chain joins TRBV7-6 and TRBJ1-5; D unresolved. CDR1 is SGHVS, CDR2 FNYEAQ, per germline. The CDR3 is 11 residues long. V was trimmed by 8 bases and J by 3 bases, leaving 5 bases between them. CDR3 loop: CASGYNQPQHF. The CDR3 DNA sequence: TGTGCCAGCGGGTACAATCAGCCCCAGCATTTT.

In its sample, this clonotype was seen a few times. The V and J genes are TRBV7-9 and TRBJ2-5; D unclear. There are 13 residues in the CDR3. Germline V lookup: CDR1 SEHNR, CDR2 FQNEAQ (reference sequence). Trimming pared 3 bases from V and 5 bases from J, leaving 10 bases between. CDR3 nucleotides: TGTGCCAGCAGCTTGACGAACGTGGAGACCCAGTACTTC. Protein sequence: CASSLTNVETQYF.

This clonotype was recorded many times. J is TRBJ2-7 and V is TRBV7-2; 15 nucleotides align to TRBD2. Per germline, CDR1 SGHTA and CDR2 FQGNSA. The CDR3 has 21 residues. V lost 9 bases to trimming and J lost 7 bases; unmatched junction nucleotides: 28. For the CDR3, the DNA is TGTGCCAGTACCTCTGAAACACCGGGACTAGCGGGGGGCCTGAATTTTGGAGAGCAGTACTTC. Its protein is CASTSETPGLAGGLNFGEQYF.

There are a few counts of this clonotype. A read error may account for a junction end that differs from germline. This chain uses TRBV28 with TRBJ1-5; D is uncertain. There are 14 residues in the CDR3. CDR1 MDHEN and CDR2 SYDVKM come from the germline V gene. The CDR3 spells CATLKTSSNQPQNF. DNA of the CDR3: TGTGCCACCCTCAAGACCAGTAGCAATCAGCCCCAGAATTTT. The full variable domain, rest sourced from reference TRBV28 and TRBJ1-5, is DVKVTQSSRYLVKRTGEKVFLECVQDMDHENMFWYRQDPGLGLRLIYFSYDVKMKEKGDIPEGYSVSREKKERFSLILESASTNQTSMYLCATLKTSSNQPQNFGDGTRLSIL.

This clonotype was counted ten times or more. The rearrangement links TRBV20-1 to TRBJ2-1, with 13 positions matching TRBD2. V was clipped by 2 bases and J by 4 bases; unmatched bases: 5. The CDR3 is 16 residues long. Germline-derived CDR1 and CDR2 are DFQATT and SNEGSKA (reference sequence). The CDR3 loop is CSARLRLAGGYNEQFF. CDR3 in DNA: TGCAGTGCTAGACTAAGACTAGCGGGGGGATACAATGAGCAGTTCTTC.

Only a few counts were recorded for this clonotype. The chain employs TRBV12-3 or TRBV12-4 and TRBJ2-3, with D hard to call. Trimming stripped 6 bases from V and 2 bases from J, with 9 bases between. The CDR3 has 13 amino acids. The DNA of the CDR3 is TGTGCCAGCAGACCCCTAACCACAGATACGCAGTATTTT. It yields the protein CASRPLTTDTQYF.

This clonotype has ten or more counts. This chain connects TRBV5-1 to TRBJ2-5; the match to TRBD2 covers 7 bases. CDR1 and CDR2 (germline): SGHRS, YFSETQ. The CDR3 has 14 amino acids. V lost 6 bases and J lost 0; bases outside the gene matches: 5. The CDR3 DNA is TGCGCCAGCACCCCCAGCGGGGACCAAGAGACCCAGTACTTC. Protein sequence: CASTPSGDQETQYF.

This clonotype was detected many times. The chain carries TRBV7-6 and TRBJ2-3; D possibly corresponds to TRBD1 (5 bases). This CDR3 comprises 14 residues. The V gene's germline CDR1 is SGHVS and CDR2 FNYEAQ. Trimming left V 8 bases short and J 1 base short, with 13 bases between. CDR3 DNA sequence: TGTGCCAGCGACCGCGGCAGGGGCACAGATACGCAGTATTTT. Amino acids: CASDRGRGTDTQYF.

The table lists this clonotype with many counts. This chain links TRBV7-2 with TRBJ1-4; D is possibly TRBD1 (5 bases). Germline-derived CDR1 and CDR2 are SGHTA and FQGNSA. This CDR3 is built from 15 residues. Trimming shortened V by 5 bases and J by 7 bases, and 17 bases separated the two germline ends. The CDR3 DNA sequence: TGTGCCAGCAGCGCCCCCCCGGGGCTGGGTGAAAAACTGTTTTTT. This encodes CASSAPPGLGEKLFF. Together with reference TRBV7-2 and TRBJ1-4, the CDR3 gives the full variable domain: GAGVSQSPSNKVTEKGKDVELRCDPISGHTALYWYRQSLGQGLEFLIYFQGNSAPDKSGLPSDRFSAERTGGSVSTLTIQRTQQEDSAVYLCASSAPPGLGEKLFFGSGTQLSVL.

This clonotype was counted at least ten times. This chain links TRBV5-1 with TRBJ2-1, with 13 positions matching TRBD2. J gave up 9 bases and V 4 bases, and 7 bases lay outside the gene matches. CDR3 length: 15 amino acids. Germline lookup yields CDR1 SGHRS and CDR2 YFSETQ. The CDR3 reads CASSVQGLAGIEQFF. CDR3 coding DNA: TGCGCCAGCAGCGTACAGGGACTAGCGGGGATTGAGCAGTTCTTC.

Only a few counts were recorded for this clonotype. This could be a read error, since a much larger clone is one nucleotide away. This chain links TRBV9 with TRBJ1-2, with TRBD1 as a possible D gene (6 bases). Per the germline V gene, CDR1 is SGDLS and CDR2 is YYNGEE. Trimming removed 3 bases at V and 6 bases at J, with 15 bases between. CDR3 size: 14 residues. The CDR3 DNA sequence: TGTGCCAGCAGCGCCACAAAATACAGGGATGGCTACACCTTC. Its translation: CASSATKYRDGYTF. The variable domain in full, with the rest retrieved from reference TRBV9 and TRBJ1-2, is DSGVTQTPKHLITATGQRVTLRCSPRSGDLSVYWYQQSLDQGLQFLIQYYNGEERAKGNILERFSAQQFPDLHSELNLSSLELGDSALYFCASSATKYRDGYTFGSGTRLTVV.

This clonotype was seen at least ten times. This sequence joins TRBV11-2 and TRBJ2-1; TRBD2 aligns across 15 bases. V shed 5 bases and J 4 bases; nucleotides not matched to a gene: 3. The length of the CDR3 is 16 residues. The germline V gene encodes CDR1 SGHAT and CDR2 FQNNGV. CDR3 region: CASSPGTSGGYNEQFF. The CDR3 region has the DNA TGTGCCAGCAGCCCCGGGACTAGCGGGGGGTACAATGAGCAGTTCTTC.

The table lists this clonotype with many counts. This chain joins TRBV7-2 and TRBJ2-1; 12 nucleotides line up with TRBD2. Losses at the gene ends were 5 bases for V and 1 base for J; bases not matched to a gene: 9. Per the germline V gene, CDR1 is SGHTA and CDR2 is FQGNSA. CDR3 size: 18 residues. The CDR3 is CASSHRTSGAPSYNEQFF. CDR3 nucleotide sequence: TGTGCCAGCAGCCACCGGACTAGCGGGGCCCCATCCTACAATGAGCAGTTCTTC.

The table lists this clonotype with many counts. The J gene is TRBJ1-3, the V gene TRBV25-1; 7 positions agree with TRBD1. Germline-derived CDR1 and CDR2 are MGHDK and SYGVNS. The trim removed 4 bases at V and 0 bases at J, leaving 9 bases unmatched. This CDR3 contains 17 residues. CDR3 DNA sequence: TGTGCCAGCAGTGGGTCCTTGGACAGGCACTCTGGAAACACCATATATTTT. As protein: CASSGSLDRHSGNTIYF.